This T cell receptor (beta chain) derives from a study of blood T cell repertoires in COVID-19. Study-wide background: Acute and convalescent COVID-19 specimens originated in the United States, Italy and Spain. From T cells, B-cell-depleted T cells, or PBMCs came the material, which was cDNA or gDNA.

In the study's own analysis: Amplifying reference gene primers gave estimates of nucleated cell counts. Measured with immunoSEQ multiplex PCR; TCRdb has only the in-frame clones, and not every one. That table gives V, J and clone size, and the DNA gave D and trimming. This table has over 200,000 clones, just under 90% appearing once. Germline CDR1 is MNHEY and CDR2 is SVGEGT. With 6 bases removed from V and 8 bases from J, the gap between germline ends came to 13 bases. CDR3 size: 12 residues. Seattle's cohort entered during active infection and was followed longitudinally. Sequenced material: peripheral blood. V is TRBV6-2 or TRBV6-3 and J is TRBJ1-1, with unresolved D. This TCR derives from a man between 25 and 39 years old with COVID-19, enrolled during active disease. CDR3 DNA sequence: TGTGCCAGCAGCTCCGAGGATTGGGAAGCTTTCTTT. As protein: CASSSEDWEAFF.